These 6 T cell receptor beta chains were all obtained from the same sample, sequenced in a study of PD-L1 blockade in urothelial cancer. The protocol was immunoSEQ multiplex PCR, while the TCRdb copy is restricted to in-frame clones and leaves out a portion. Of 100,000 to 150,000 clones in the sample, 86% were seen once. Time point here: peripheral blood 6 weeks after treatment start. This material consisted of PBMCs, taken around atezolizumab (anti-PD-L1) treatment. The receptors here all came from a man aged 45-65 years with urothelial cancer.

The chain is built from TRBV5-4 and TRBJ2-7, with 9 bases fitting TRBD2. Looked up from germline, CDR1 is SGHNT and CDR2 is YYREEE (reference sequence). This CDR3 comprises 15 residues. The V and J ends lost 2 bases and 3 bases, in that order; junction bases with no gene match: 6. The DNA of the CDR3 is TGTGCCAGCAGCTTCGCAGGTAGCGGGAGCTACGAGCAGTACTTC. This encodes CASSFAGSGSYEQYF.

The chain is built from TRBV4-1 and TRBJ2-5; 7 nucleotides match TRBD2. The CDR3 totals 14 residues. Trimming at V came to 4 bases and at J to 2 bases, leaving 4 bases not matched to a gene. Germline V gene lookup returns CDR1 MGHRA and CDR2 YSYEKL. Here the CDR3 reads CASSRYGGQETQYF. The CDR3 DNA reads TGCGCCAGCAGCCGCTACGGGGGGCAAGAGACCCAGTACTTC.

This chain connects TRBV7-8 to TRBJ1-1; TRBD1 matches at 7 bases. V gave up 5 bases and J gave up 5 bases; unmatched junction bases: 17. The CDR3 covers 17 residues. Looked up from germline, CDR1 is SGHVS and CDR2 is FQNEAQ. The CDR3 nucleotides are TGTGCCAGCAGCCCGTACCTCGGGACAGAGATACAGACTGAAGCTTTCTTT. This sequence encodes CASSPYLGTEIQTEAFF.

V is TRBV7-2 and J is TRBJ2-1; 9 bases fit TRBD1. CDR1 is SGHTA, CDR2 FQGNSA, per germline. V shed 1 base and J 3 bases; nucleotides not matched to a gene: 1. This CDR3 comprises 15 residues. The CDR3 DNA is TGTGCCAGCAGCTTAGAGGGACAGGGCTACAATGAGCAGTTCTTC. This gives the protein CASSLEGQGYNEQFF.

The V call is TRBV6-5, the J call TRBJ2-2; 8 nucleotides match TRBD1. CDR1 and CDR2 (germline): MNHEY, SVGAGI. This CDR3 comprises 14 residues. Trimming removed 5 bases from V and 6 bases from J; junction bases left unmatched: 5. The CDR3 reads CASSPGGFSGELFF. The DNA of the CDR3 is TGTGCCAGCAGTCCAGGGGGCTTTTCCGGGGAGCTGTTTTTT.

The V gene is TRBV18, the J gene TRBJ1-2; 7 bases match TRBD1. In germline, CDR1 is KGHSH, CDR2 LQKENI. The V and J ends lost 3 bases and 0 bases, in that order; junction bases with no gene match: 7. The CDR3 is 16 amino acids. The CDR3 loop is CASSPEGAVANYGYTF. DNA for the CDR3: TGTGCCAGCTCACCGGAGGGGGCAGTCGCTAACTATGGCTACACCTTC.